The 23 T cell receptor beta chains in this list originate from one sample, sequenced in a study of T cell responses to AZD1222 COVID-19 vaccine. Produced via immunoSEQ multiplex PCR; TCRdb's table is partial and in-frame only. The sample shows roughly 130,000 clones, just under 95% of them seen only once. The sequences come from peripheral blood, collected on day 0 of AZD1222 vaccination. The receptors were gathered from an adult in good health.

V gene TRBV5-8 combines with J gene TRBJ2-3; a possible D gene is TRBD2 (6 bases). Trimming left V 6 bases short and J 4 bases short, with 15 bases between. CDR1 and CDR2 (germline): SGHTS, YDEGEE. The CDR3 totals 14 residues. The CDR3 is CASTRGSRADTQYF. The CDR3 coding sequence is TGTGCCAGCACCCGGGGGTCTAGGGCAGATACGCAGTATTTT.

The chain carries TRBV28 and TRBJ1-6; D is undetermined. The CDR3 runs to 13 residues. Germline V gives CDR1 MDHEN, CDR2 SYDVKM. Between the trimmed V and J ends, which lost 7 bases and 6 bases, there was a span of 10 bases. CDR3 nucleotides: TGTGCCAGCACACAGAGAGGTAATTCACCCCTCCACTTT. The encoded protein is CASTQRGNSPLHF.

The chain employs TRBV14 and TRBJ1-2, with D perhaps matching TRBD1 (5 bases). V lost 1 base and J lost 9, with 12 bases in between. The CDR3 loop spans 13 amino acids. Per germline, CDR1 SGHDN and CDR2 FVKESK. The CDR3 here is CASSQAWQGSYTF. CDR3 nucleotide sequence: TGTGCCAGCAGCCAAGCGTGGCAGGGCAGCTACACCTTC.

V gene TRBV6-2 or TRBV6-3 combines with J gene TRBJ1-5; unclear D gene. V was pared by 5 bases and J by 5 bases, with 7 bases between. The V gene's germline CDR1 is MNHEY and CDR2 SVGEGT. This CDR3 spans 12 amino acids. CDR3 sequence: CASSRPDQPQHF. For the CDR3, the DNA is TGTGCCAGCAGTCGACCCGATCAGCCCCAGCATTTT.

The V call is TRBV24-1, the J call TRBJ1-1, with D unresolved. CDR3 length equals 12 residues. The ends were cut back, 6 bases at V and 3 bases at J, with 7 bases in the middle. Germline V lookup: CDR1 KGHDR, CDR2 SFDVKD. Here the CDR3 DNA reads TGTGCCACCAGTCCCCGGGACACTGAAGCTTTCTTT. Translated, it gives CATSPRDTEAFF.

The chain joins TRBV4-1 to TRBJ1-1, with 8 bases identical to TRBD1. Trimming cost V 4 bases and J 10 bases; bases outside gene matches: 5. The germline V gene has CDR1 MGHRA and CDR2 YSYEKL. This CDR3 has 12 amino acids. The CDR3 sequence is CASSRAGQGAFF. Written as DNA, the CDR3 is TGCGCCAGCAGCCGAGCTGGACAGGGAGCTTTCTTT.

The rearrangement joins TRBV27 to TRBJ2-2, with 7 bases lining up with TRBD1. J lost 1 base, V lost 1 base, and 18 bases had no gene match. Germline loops: CDR1 MNHEY, CDR2 SMNVEV (reference sequence). This CDR3 is 21 amino acids long. This chain's CDR3 is CASSLLGHGRQGQLNTGELFF. The CDR3 region has the DNA TGTGCCAGCAGTTTATTAGGGCACGGACGACAGGGACAGCTGAACACCGGGGAGCTGTTTTTT.

V is TRBV30 and J is TRBJ1-2, with TRBD1 identical over 9 bases. In germline, CDR1 is GTSNPN, CDR2 SVGIG (reference sequence). The length of the CDR3 is 12 residues. Germline trimming cut 3 bases from V and 5 bases from J; bases unmatched to any gene: 1. The chain's CDR3 is CAWRQGAYGYTF. The DNA for the CDR3 is TGTGCCTGGAGACAGGGGGCTTATGGCTACACCTTC.

CDR3 DNA: TGTGCCACCAGTGATAAGGGACCGGGGGTACGAAACAATGAGCAGTTCTTC. Protein sequence: CATSDKGPGVRNNEQFF. This chain connects TRBV24-1 to TRBJ2-1; D possibly corresponds to TRBD2 (6 bases). Trimming removed 3 bases from V and 5 bases from J, with 19 bases in between. Germline CDR1 and CDR2: KGHDR and SFDVKD. The CDR3 contains 17 residues.

The chain couples TRBV19 to TRBJ1-2; TRBD1 might be the D (5 bases). V was shortened by 3 bases and J by 2 bases, with 13 bases between the two germline ends. The CDR3 is 15 amino acids. Germline lookup yields CDR1 LNHDA and CDR2 SQIVND (reference sequence). CDR3 nucleotide sequence: TGTGCCAGTAGTATTATTAGGAAGGGGAACTATGGCTACACCTTC. It translates to CASSIIRKGNYGYTF.

This CDR3 reads CASSFARGAGAWEQYF. Here the CDR3 DNA reads TGTGCCAGCAGCTTTGCGCGCGGAGCGGGAGCGTGGGAGCAGTACTTC. V is TRBV7-2 and J is TRBJ2-7; TRBD2 aligns across 8 bases. After removal of 3 bases from V and 7 bases from J, the junction contained 14 bases not matched to a gene. The CDR3 has 16 residues. Per the germline V gene, CDR1 is SGHTA and CDR2 is FQGNSA.

The V call is TRBV27, the J call TRBJ2-1; maybe TRBD2 (5 bases). CDR1 is MNHEY, CDR2 SMNVEV, per germline (reference sequence). There are 14 residues in the CDR3. Trimming removed 8 bases at V and 10 bases at J, with 21 bases between. CDR3 DNA sequence: TGTGCCAGCTATTTATACTCAGGAGGAGAGGAGCAGTTCTTC. As protein: CASYLYSGGEEQFF.

This chain connects TRBV11-3 to TRBJ2-1; D may be TRBD2 (6 bases). Trimming pared 1 base from V and 8 bases from J, leaving 18 bases between. This CDR3 spans 16 amino acids. In germline, CDR1 is SGHNT, CDR2 YENEEA. CDR3 loop: CASSLGAAAGNDEQFF. The CDR3 DNA follows: TGTGCCAGCAGCTTAGGAGCCGCCGCGGGAAATGATGAGCAGTTCTTC. The complete variable domain, with remaining parts taken from reference TRBV11-3 and TRBJ2-1, reads EAGVVQSPRYKIIEKKQPVAFWCNPISGHNTLYWYLQNLGQGPELLIRYENEEAVDDSQLPKDRFSAERLKGVDSTLKIQPAELGDSAVYLCASSLGAAAGNDEQFFGPGTRLTVL.

The genes are TRBV6-6 and TRBJ1-4; D gene uncertain. The germline V and J ends were trimmed by 6 bases and 7 bases, with 15 bases remaining between them. Germline CDR1 reads MNHNY; CDR2 reads SVGAGI (reference sequence). The CDR3 covers 14 residues. This chain's CDR3 is CASRPDPMVEKLFF. CDR3 DNA sequence: TGTGCCAGCAGACCCGACCCGATGGTTGAAAAACTGTTTTTT.

The chain uses TRBV6-1 and TRBJ2-7; D not certain. Trimming stripped 2 bases from V and 2 bases from J, with 7 bases between. The germline V gene encodes CDR1 MNHNS and CDR2 SASEGT. The CDR3 contains 13 residues. The CDR3 loop reads CASSETRPYEQYF. CDR3 DNA: TGTGCCAGCAGTGAAACTCGGCCCTACGAGCAGTACTTC.

The chain links TRBV7-3 to TRBJ2-7; TRBD1 might be the D (5 bases). The CDR3 contains 14 residues. Germline-derived CDR1 and CDR2 are SGHTA and FQGTGA. Trimming left V 5 bases short and J 7 bases short, with 18 bases between. The CDR3 coding sequence is TGTGCCAGCAGCCGGGTTGGGGCCTCTGGAGAGCAGTACTTC. Translated, it gives CASSRVGASGEQYF.

The chain joins TRBV12-3 or TRBV12-4 to TRBJ1-1, with D perhaps TRBD1 (5 bases). The V end was cut by 5 bases, the J end by 7 bases, with 14 bases between. This CDR3 has 13 amino acids. CDR3 DNA: TGTGCCAGCAGTACAGGAGACGCAGTTGAAGCTTTCTTT. This translates into CASSTGDAVEAFF.

The chain couples TRBV28 to TRBJ2-6, with D perhaps TRBD2 (6 bases). V was cut by 6 bases and J by 2 bases, with 11 bases left in between. The germline CDR1 and CDR2 sequences are MDHEN and SYDVKM. The CDR3 is 15 residues long. The CDR3: CASSGTGTGANVLTF. CDR3 DNA: TGTGCCAGCAGCGGGACTGGGACTGGGGCCAACGTCCTGACTTTC.

This clone was found once. The J gene is TRBJ1-4, the V gene TRBV5-6, with a tentative D call TRBD1 (6 bases). V was trimmed by 2 bases and J by 6 bases, leaving 11 bases between them. CDR1 SGHDT and CDR2 YYEEEE come from the germline V gene. CDR3 length equals 14 residues. CDR3 DNA sequence: TGTGCCAGCAGCTTAGGGGGGGCGGATGAAAAACTGTTTTTT. Protein product: CASSLGGADEKLFF.

The CDR3 coding sequence is TGTGCCACCAGTGACCCGGGACAGGCTGGCTACACCTTC. Translated, it gives CATSDPGQAGYTF. The V gene is TRBV24-1, the J gene TRBJ1-2; 8 positions match TRBD1. Germline V gene sequence: CDR1 KGHDR, CDR2 SFDVKD. The CDR3 is made up of 13 amino acids. V was clipped by 4 bases and J by 7 bases; unmatched bases: 4.

V is TRBV11-3 and J is TRBJ2-1; 8 nucleotides line up with TRBD2. The V gene end was trimmed by 3 bases and the J gene end by 6 bases; junction bases not matched to a gene: 4. CDR1 and CDR2 from the germline V gene are SGHNT and YENEEA. This CDR3 comprises 14 residues. DNA of the CDR3: TGTGCCAGCAGCTTGTTGGGGACTAGCAATGAGCAGTTCTTC. Its translation: CASSLLGTSNEQFF. The entire variable domain, with the rest obtained from reference TRBV11-3 and TRBJ2-1, is as follows: EAGVVQSPRYKIIEKKQPVAFWCNPISGHNTLYWYLQNLGQGPELLIRYENEEAVDDSQLPKDRFSAERLKGVDSTLKIQPAELGDSAVYLCASSLLGTSNEQFFGPGTRLTVL.

The chain uses TRBV30 and TRBJ1-5; possibly TRBD1 for D (5 bases). The CDR3 covers 15 residues. Trimming took 5 bases from V and 2 from J, leaving 16 bases between them. Germline loops: CDR1 GTSNPN, CDR2 SVGIG (reference sequence). CDR3 protein: CAWGRDLEGNQPQHF. The CDR3 bases are TGTGCCTGGGGCCGGGACTTGGAGGGCAATCAGCCCCAGCATTTT.

The V and J genes are TRBV28 and TRBJ2-1, with TRBD2 matching over 9 bases. Germline CDR1 and CDR2: MDHEN and SYDVKM. The CDR3 consists of 14 residues. V lost 2 bases, J lost 6 bases, and 2 bases stayed unmatched. Here the CDR3 reads CASSLLAGPNEQFF. As DNA, the CDR3 is TGTGCCAGCAGTTTACTAGCGGGGCCCAATGAGCAGTTCTTC.